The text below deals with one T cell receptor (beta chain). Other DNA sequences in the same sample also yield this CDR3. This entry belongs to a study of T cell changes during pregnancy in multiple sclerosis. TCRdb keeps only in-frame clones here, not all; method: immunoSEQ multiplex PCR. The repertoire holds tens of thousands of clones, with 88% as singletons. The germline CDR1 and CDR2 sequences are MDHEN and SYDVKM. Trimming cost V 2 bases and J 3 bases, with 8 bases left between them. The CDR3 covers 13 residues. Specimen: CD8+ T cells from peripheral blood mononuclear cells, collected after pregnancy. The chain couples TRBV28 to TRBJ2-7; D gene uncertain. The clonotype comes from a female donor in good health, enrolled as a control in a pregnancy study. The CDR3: CASSLSPGYEQYF. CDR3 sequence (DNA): TGTGCCAGCAGTTTAAGTCCGGGCTACGAGCAGTACTTC.